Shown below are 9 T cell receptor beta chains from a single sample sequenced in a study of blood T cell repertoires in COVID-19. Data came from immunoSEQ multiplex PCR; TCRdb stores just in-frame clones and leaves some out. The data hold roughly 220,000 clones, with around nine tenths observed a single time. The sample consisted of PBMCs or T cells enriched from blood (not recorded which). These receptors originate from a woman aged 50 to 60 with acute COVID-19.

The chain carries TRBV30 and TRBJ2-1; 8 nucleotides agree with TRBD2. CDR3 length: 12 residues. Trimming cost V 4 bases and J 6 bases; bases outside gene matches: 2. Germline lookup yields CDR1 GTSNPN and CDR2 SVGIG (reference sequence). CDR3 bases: TGTGCCTGGACGGGAGGGGGCAATGAGCAGTTCTTC. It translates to CAWTGGGNEQFF. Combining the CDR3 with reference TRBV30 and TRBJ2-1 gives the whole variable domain SQTIHQWPATLVQPVGSPLSLECTVEGTSNPNLYWYRQAAGRGLQLLFYSVGIGQISSEVPQNLSASRPQDRQFILSSKKLLLSDSGFYLCAWTGGGNEQFFGPGTRLTVL.

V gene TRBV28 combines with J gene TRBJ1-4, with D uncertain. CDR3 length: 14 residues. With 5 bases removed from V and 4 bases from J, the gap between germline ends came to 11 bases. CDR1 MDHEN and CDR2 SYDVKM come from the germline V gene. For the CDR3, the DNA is TGTGCCAGCAGTCCCCCCCCGGGTAATGAAAAACTGTTTTTT. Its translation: CASSPPPGNEKLFF.

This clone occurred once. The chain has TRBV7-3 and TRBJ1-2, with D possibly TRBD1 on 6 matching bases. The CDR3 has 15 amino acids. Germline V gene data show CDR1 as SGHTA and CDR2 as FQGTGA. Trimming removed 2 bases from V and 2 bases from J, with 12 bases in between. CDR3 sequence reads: CASSLAQGWNYGYTF. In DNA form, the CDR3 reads TGTGCCAGCAGCTTAGCCCAGGGGTGGAACTATGGCTACACCTTC.

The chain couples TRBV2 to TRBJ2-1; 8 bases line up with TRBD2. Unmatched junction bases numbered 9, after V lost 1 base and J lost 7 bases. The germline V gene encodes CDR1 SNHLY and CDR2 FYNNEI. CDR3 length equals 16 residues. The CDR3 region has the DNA TGTGCCAGCAGTGAAGAGAGCGGGAGAATGAAGAATGAGCAGTTCTTC. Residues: CASSEESGRMKNEQFF. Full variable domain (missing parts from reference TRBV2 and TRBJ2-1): EPEVTQTPSHQVTQMGQEVILRCVPISNHLYFYWYRQILGQKVEFLVSFYNNEISEKSEIFDDQFSVERPDGSNFTLKIRSTKLEDSAMYFCASSEESGRMKNEQFFGPGTRLTVL.

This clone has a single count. Here the CDR3 reads CASKGLGQGPSQETQYF. CDR3 DNA sequence: TGTGCCAGCAAAGGTTTGGGACAGGGACCCTCCCAAGAGACCCAGTACTTC. J is TRBJ2-5 and V is TRBV27, with 9 bases fitting TRBD1. The CDR3 has 17 amino acids. Germline V gives CDR1 MNHEY, CDR2 SMNVEV (reference sequence). V lost 7 bases, J lost 1 base, and 13 bases stayed unmatched.

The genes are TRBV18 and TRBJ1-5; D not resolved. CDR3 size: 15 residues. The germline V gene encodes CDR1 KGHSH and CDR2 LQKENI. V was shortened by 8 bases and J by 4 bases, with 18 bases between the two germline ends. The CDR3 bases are TGTGCCAGCGCCCCGAGGGAGGGTGCAAATCAGCCCCAGCATTTT. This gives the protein CASAPREGANQPQHF. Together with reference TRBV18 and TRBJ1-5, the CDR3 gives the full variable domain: NAGVMQNPRHLVRRRGQEARLRCSPMKGHSHVYWYRQLPEEGLKFMVYLQKENIIDESGMPKERFSAEFPKEGPSILRIQQVVRGDSAAYFCASAPREGANQPQHFGDGTRLSIL.

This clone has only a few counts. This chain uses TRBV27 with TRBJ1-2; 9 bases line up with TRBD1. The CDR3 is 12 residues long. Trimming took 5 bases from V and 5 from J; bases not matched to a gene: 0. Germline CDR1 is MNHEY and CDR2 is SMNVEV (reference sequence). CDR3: CASSDRGYGYTF. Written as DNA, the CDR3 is TGTGCCAGCAGTGACAGGGGGTATGGCTACACCTTC.

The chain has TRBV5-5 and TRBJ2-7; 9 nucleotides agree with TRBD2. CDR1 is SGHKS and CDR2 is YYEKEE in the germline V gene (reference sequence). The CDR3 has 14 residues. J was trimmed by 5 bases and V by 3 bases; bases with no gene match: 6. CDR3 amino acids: CASSWGLALHEQYF. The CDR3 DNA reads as TGTGCCAGCAGCTGGGGACTAGCTTTACACGAGCAGTACTTC.

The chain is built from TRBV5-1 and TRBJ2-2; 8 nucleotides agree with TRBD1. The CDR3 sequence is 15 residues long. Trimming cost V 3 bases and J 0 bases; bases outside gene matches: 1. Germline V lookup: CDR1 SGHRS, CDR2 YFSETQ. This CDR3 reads CASSWTGTNTGELFF. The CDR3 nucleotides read TGCGCCAGCAGCTGGACAGGGACGAACACCGGGGAGCTGTTTTTT. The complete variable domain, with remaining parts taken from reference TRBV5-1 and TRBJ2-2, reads KAGVTQTPRYLIKTRGQQVTLSCSPISGHRSVSWYQQTPGQGLQFLFEYFSETQRNKGNFPGRFSGRQFSNSRSEMNVSTLELGDSALYLCASSWTGTNTGELFFGEGSRLTVL.